The rows below give T cell receptor beta chains drawn from one sample of a study of T cell responses to AZD1222 COVID-19 vaccine. Data came from immunoSEQ multiplex PCR; TCRdb stores just in-frame clones and leaves some out. The data contain fewer than 150,000 clones, about nine tenths of them seen just once; the ten biggest clones take up approximately 1.5%. Sequenced here: peripheral blood, sampled on day 0 of AZD1222 vaccination. The receptors shown here come from an adult in good health. CDR3s include the opening cysteine and the closing phenylalanine or tryptophan. The D gene is left open where the match is weak. Only some rows state a clone size, as once, few, many or a class for expanded clones.

length,J,V,size,D,CDR3,DNA
14,TRBJ2-1,TRBV6-5,.,TRBD2,CASSGTSGGNEQFF,TGTGCCAGCAGCGGGACTAGCGGGGGCAATGAGCAGTTCTTC
13,TRBJ2-7,TRBV10-3,.,.,CAIMGGQNYEQYF,TGTGCCATCATGGGGGGACAGAACTACGAGCAGTACTTC
17,TRBJ2-3,TRBV4-1,.,TRBD1,CASSLVVWDRSTDTQYF,TGCGCCAGCAGCCTAGTTGTGTGGGACAGGAGCACAGATACGCAGTATTTT
17,TRBJ2-4,TRBV4-1,.,TRBD1,CASSGQGAPLAKNIQYF,TGCGCCAGCAGCGGACAGGGAGCTCCACTAGCCAAAAACATTCAGTACTTC
15,TRBJ1-5,TRBV4-3,.,.,CASSQDLNGREPQHF,TGCGCCAGCAGCCAAGATCTTAACGGGCGGGAGCCCCAGCATTTT
12,TRBJ2-7,TRBV12-3/TRBV12-4,few,TRBD1,CASKGASYEQYF,TGTGCCAGCAAGGGGGCCTCCTACGAGCAGTACTTC
17,TRBJ2-1,TRBV21-1,.,.,CASSLPPGLAYLNEQFF,TGTGCCAGCAGCTTGCCCCCGGGACTAGCCTATCTCAATGAGCAGTTCTTC
15,TRBJ2-3,TRBV5-1,.,.,CASSLDPPPPDTQYF,TGCGCCAGCAGCCTGGACCCTCCACCCCCAGATACGCAGTATTTT
15,TRBJ2-2,TRBV19,.,TRBD2,CASSRGREVTGELFF,TGTGCCAGTAGCCGGGGGAGGGAGGTCACCGGGGAGCTGTTTTTT
15,TRBJ1-6,TRBV5-1,.,TRBD1,CASSWGQGTSSPLHF,TGCGCCAGCAGCTGGGGACAGGGGACAAGTTCACCCCTCCACTTT
10,TRBJ1-1,TRBV27,.,.,CASGRGLAFF,TGTGCCAGCGGCAGGGGCTTGGCTTTCTTT
14,TRBJ2-1,TRBV18,.,.,CASSQDTTYNEQFF,TGTGCCAGCTCACAGGACACAACCTACAATGAGCAGTTCTTC
16,TRBJ1-1,TRBV7-9,.,TRBD1,CASQLRVQGEGTEAFF,TGTGCCAGCCAGCTTAGGGTACAGGGGGAAGGCACTGAAGCTTTCTTT
15,TRBJ2-1,TRBV24-1,.,.,CATSDLGPTEDEQFF,TGTGCCACCAGTGATTTGGGGCCTACGGAGGATGAGCAGTTCTTC
15,TRBJ2-2,TRBV9,.,TRBD2,CASSVPSGGTGELFF,TGTGCCAGCAGCGTACCCAGCGGGGGCACCGGGGAGCTGTTTTTT
15,TRBJ2-7,TRBV2,few,.,CASSGGVESAYEQYF,TGTGCCAGCAGTGGGGGAGTAGAGTCGGCCTACGAGCAGTACTTC
13,TRBJ1-1,TRBV29-1,.,TRBD1,CSVADRASAEAFF,TGCAGCGTTGCTGACAGGGCGAGCGCTGAAGCTTTCTTT
17,TRBJ1-6,TRBV18,.,TRBD1,CASSPPTGLGYNSPLHF,TGTGCCAGCTCACCACCGACAGGGCTGGGCTATAATTCACCCCTCCACTTT
14,TRBJ2-3,TRBV19,.,TRBD1,CATSQGGYTDTQYF,TGTGCCACCTCACAGGGGGGCTACACAGATACGCAGTATTTT
14,TRBJ1-4,TRBV28,.,.,CASSPGGTNEKLFF,TGTGCCAGCAGTCCCGGAGGGACCAATGAAAAACTGTTTTTT
14,TRBJ1-2,TRBV28,.,.,CASSLAGAVYGYTF,TGTGCCAGCAGTTTAGCAGGGGCTGTCTATGGCTACACCTTC
15,TRBJ1-6,TRBV28,once,.,CASSLFRQLNSPLHF,TGTGCCAGCAGTTTATTTCGGCAGCTTAATTCACCCCTCCACTTT
13,TRBJ2-7,TRBV28,once,.,CASTLDRSYEQYF,TGTGCCAGCACCTTAGACCGCTCCTACGAGCAGTACTTC
12,TRBJ2-7,TRBV5-6,.,.,CASSLRVYEQYF,TGTGCCAGCAGCTTGAGGGTCTACGAGCAGTACTTC
15,TRBJ2-3,TRBV7-9,once,TRBD1,CASSRPGGGTDTQYF,TGTGCCAGCAGCCGACCAGGGGGCGGGACAGATACGCAGTATTTT
21,TRBJ1-3,TRBV19,once,TRBD1,CASSSQRGTGARPHSGNTIYF,TGTGCCAGTAGCTCCCAGCGTGGGACAGGGGCGCGCCCGCACTCTGGAAACACCATATATTTT
15,TRBJ1-6,TRBV7-9,.,TRBD1,CASSIETGGDSPLHF,TGTGCCAGCAGCATAGAGACAGGGGGGGATTCACCCCTCCACTTT
14,TRBJ1-1,TRBV28,.,.,CASRLTGVNTEAFF,TGTGCCAGCAGACTTACAGGAGTGAACACTGAAGCTTTCTTT
15,TRBJ2-5,TRBV23-1,.,TRBD1,CASSYRDRGQETQYF,TGCGCCAGCAGTTACCGGGACAGGGGCCAAGAGACCCAGTACTTC
13,TRBJ2-7,TRBV6-2/TRBV6-3,.,.,CASSTGRSYEQYF,TGTGCCAGCAGTACGGGAAGGTCCTACGAGCAGTACTTC
13,TRBJ1-2,TRBV19,.,.,CASNDRRGGGYTF,TGTGCCAGTAACGATCGCCGGGGTGGAGGCTACACCTTC
13,TRBJ2-7,TRBV25-1,.,TRBD1,CASSAGQPSEQYF,TGTGCCAGCAGTGCGGGACAGCCCAGTGAGCAGTACTTC
15,TRBJ1-1,TRBV19,.,.,CASSIGVQGGTEAFF,TGTGCCAGTAGTATAGGGGTCCAGGGAGGTACTGAAGCTTTCTTT
15,TRBJ2-7,TRBV5-1,.,.,CASSLGPGDLIEQYF,TGCGCCAGCAGCTTGGGGCCCGGGGACTTGATAGAGCAGTACTTC
12,TRBJ1-3,TRBV7-8,few,.,CASSLGEDTIYF,TGTGCCAGCAGCTTAGGAGAGGACACCATATATTTT
14,TRBJ1-1,TRBV28,.,TRBD1,CASRSGTVNTEAFF,TGTGCCAGCAGAAGTGGGACAGTGAACACTGAAGCTTTCTTT
14,TRBJ2-1,TRBV5-5,few,TRBD1,CASSLGTGVWEQFF,TGTGCCAGCAGCCTCGGGACAGGGGTTTGGGAGCAGTTCTTC